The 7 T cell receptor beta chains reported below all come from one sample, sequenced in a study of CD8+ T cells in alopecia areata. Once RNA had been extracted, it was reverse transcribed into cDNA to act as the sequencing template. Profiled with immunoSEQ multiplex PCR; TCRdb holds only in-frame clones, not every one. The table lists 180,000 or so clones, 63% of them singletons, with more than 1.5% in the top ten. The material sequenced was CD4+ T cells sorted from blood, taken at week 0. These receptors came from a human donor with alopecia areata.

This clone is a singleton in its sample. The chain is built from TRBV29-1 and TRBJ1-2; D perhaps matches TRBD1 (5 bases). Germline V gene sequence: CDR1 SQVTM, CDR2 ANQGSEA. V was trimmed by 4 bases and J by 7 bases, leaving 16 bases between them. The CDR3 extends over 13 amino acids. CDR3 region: CSVVTDPGGGYTF. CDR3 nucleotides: TGCAGCGTTGTAACGGACCCGGGGGGTGGCTACACCTTC. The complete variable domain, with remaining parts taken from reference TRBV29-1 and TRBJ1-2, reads SAVISQKPSRDICQRGTSLTIQCQVDSQVTMMFWYRQQPGQSLTLIATANQGSEATYESGFVIDKFPISRPNLTFSTLTVSNMSPEDSSIYLCSVVTDPGGGYTFGSGTRLTVV.

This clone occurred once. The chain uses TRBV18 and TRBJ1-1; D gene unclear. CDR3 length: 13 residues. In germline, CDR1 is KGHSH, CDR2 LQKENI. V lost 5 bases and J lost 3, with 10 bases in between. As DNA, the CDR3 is TGTGCCAGCTCATCAAACCGGGACACTGAAGCTTTCTTT. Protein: CASSSNRDTEAFF.

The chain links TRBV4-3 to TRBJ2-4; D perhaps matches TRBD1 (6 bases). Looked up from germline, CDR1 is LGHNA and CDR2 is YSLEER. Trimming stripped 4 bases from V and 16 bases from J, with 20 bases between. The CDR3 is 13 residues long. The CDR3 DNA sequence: TGCGCCAGCAGCCCGGGCTTAGGGGACATTCGATACTTC. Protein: CASSPGLGDIRYF.

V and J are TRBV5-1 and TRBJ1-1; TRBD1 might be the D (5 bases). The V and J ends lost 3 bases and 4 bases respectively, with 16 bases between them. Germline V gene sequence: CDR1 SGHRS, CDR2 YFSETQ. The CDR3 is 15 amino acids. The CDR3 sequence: CASSSPAAGSTEAFF. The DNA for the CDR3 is TGCGCCAGCAGCTCTCCAGCGGCAGGGAGCACTGAAGCTTTCTTT.

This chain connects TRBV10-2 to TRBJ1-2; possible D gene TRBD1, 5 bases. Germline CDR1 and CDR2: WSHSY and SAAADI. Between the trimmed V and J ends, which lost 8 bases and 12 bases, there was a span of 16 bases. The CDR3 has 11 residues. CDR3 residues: CASRGSRDHTF. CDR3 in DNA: TGCGCCAGCCGGGGTTCCAGGGACCACACCTTC.

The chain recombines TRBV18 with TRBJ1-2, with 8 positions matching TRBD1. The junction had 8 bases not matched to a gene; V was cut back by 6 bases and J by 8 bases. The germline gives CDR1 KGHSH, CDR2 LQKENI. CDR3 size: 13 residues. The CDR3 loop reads CASSSTGERGYTF. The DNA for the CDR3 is TGTGCCAGCTCGTCGACAGGGGAGAGGGGCTACACCTTC.

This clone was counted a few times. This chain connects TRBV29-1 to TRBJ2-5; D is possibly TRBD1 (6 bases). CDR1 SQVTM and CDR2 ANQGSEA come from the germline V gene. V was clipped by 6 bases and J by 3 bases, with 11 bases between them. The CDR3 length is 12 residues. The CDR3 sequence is CSVDGQKETQYF. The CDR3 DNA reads TGCAGCGTGGACGGACAGAAAGAGACCCAGTACTTC.